This is a list of T cell receptor beta chains from one sample in a study of T cell responses to AZD1222 COVID-19 vaccine. Profiling relied on immunoSEQ multiplex PCR, and the TCRdb table lists in-frame clones only, not all of them. The repertoire consists of fewer than 90,000 clones, with around nine tenths occurring once and the leading ten covering 11%. The material was peripheral blood, obtained 28 days after the second AZD1222 dose. These receptors all come from an adult who received the AZD1222 COVID-19 vaccine. Each CDR3 is given with its conserved first and last residue. Each record gives: J gene, D gene, clone size, V gene, CDR3 protein, CDR3 DNA. A D gene is named only where the DNA matches it firmly. Size is omitted from some rows. Given values are once, few, many or a class for expanded clones.

TRBJ2-5 . . TRBV6-5 CASRPTGQETQYF TGTGCCAGCAGACCGACAGGCCAAGAGACCCAGTACTTC
TRBJ1-6 TRBD1 . TRBV7-8 CASSFRQGSSSYNSPLHF TGTGCCAGCAGCTTTCGACAGGGGAGTAGCTCCTATAATTCACCCCTCCACTTT
TRBJ2-7 . . TRBV6-6 CASSKGLAWEQYF TGTGCCAGCAGTAAGGGTCTCGCATGGGAGCAGTACTTC
TRBJ2-7 . . TRBV6-2/TRBV6-3 CASSYQTGRSEQYF TGTGCCAGCAGTTACCAAACCGGCAGAAGCGAGCAGTACTTC
TRBJ1-6 TRBD1 . TRBV5-1 CASSLDTDRANSPLHF TGCGCCAGCAGCTTGGATACCGACAGGGCTAATTCACCCCTCCACTTT
TRBJ2-1 . . TRBV3-1/TRBV3-2 CASSQGQEGVNEQFF TGTGCCAGCAGCCAAGGACAGGAGGGGGTCAATGAGCAGTTCTTC
TRBJ1-3 . . TRBV3-1/TRBV3-2 CASSQPGEVSGNTIYF TGTGCCAGCAGCCAACCAGGAGAGGTCTCTGGAAACACCATATATTTT
TRBJ2-7 . . TRBV13 CASSLVGGGEQYF TGTGCCAGCAGCTTAGTTGGAGGGGGCGAGCAGTACTTC
TRBJ2-3 . . TRBV19 CASRGRTGHPTDTQYF TGTGCCAGTAGAGGTAGAACAGGACACCCCACAGATACGCAGTATTTT
TRBJ2-7 . . TRBV2 CASRPGAGIGGDEQYF TGTGCCAGCAGGCCCGGGGCCGGTATAGGAGGCGACGAGCAGTACTTC
TRBJ2-2 TRBD2 . TRBV5-4 CASSLVSGRATGELFF TGTGCCAGCAGCTTGGTTAGCGGGAGGGCCACCGGGGAGCTGTTTTTT
TRBJ2-7 . . TRBV20-1 CSARSHNEQYF TGCAGTGCTAGATCGCATAACGAGCAGTACTTC
TRBJ2-7 . . TRBV30 CAWILQSEQYF TGTGCCTGGATCCTCCAGAGCGAGCAGTACTTC
TRBJ1-2 TRBD1 . TRBV28 CASSVDRRGYTF TGTGCCAGCAGTGTGGACAGGCGTGGCTACACCTTC
TRBJ1-5 TRBD1 . TRBV18 CASSPRQGGNQPQHF TGTGCCAGCTCACCTCGACAGGGGGGTAATCAGCCCCAGCATTTT
TRBJ1-5 . . TRBV6-6 CASSTAVGSGQPQHF TGTGCCAGCAGCACAGCTGTCGGGTCGGGTCAGCCCCAGCATTTT
TRBJ1-5 . once TRBV13 CASSSRGRGWDQPQHF TGTGCCAGCAGCTCGAGGGGCAGGGGATGGGATCAGCCCCAGCATTTT
TRBJ1-2 TRBD1 . TRBV5-1 CASSPRTGRNYGYTF TGCGCCAGCAGCCCTAGGACAGGCAGGAACTATGGCTACACCTTC
TRBJ1-2 . . TRBV28 CASSSDVGVFVGYTF TGTGCCAGCAGTTCGGACGTTGGGGTCTTCGTTGGCTACACCTTC
TRBJ1-2 . once TRBV29-1 CSVEERGVSNYGYTF TGCAGCGTTGAAGAGAGGGGGGTTTCGAACTATGGCTACACCTTC
TRBJ1-5 TRBD1 few TRBV27 CASSPRDRGWGNQPQHF TGTGCCAGCAGCCCCCGCGACAGGGGTTGGGGCAATCAGCCCCAGCATTTT
TRBJ1-5 . . TRBV21-1 CASSKRQPQHF TGTGCCAGCAGCAAACGACAGCCCCAGCATTTT
TRBJ2-1 . . TRBV7-3 CASSRPAVGIGNEQFF TGTGCCAGCAGCAGACCAGCGGTGGGGATTGGCAATGAGCAGTTCTTC
TRBJ1-1 . . TRBV28 CASRSTEAFF TGTGCCAGCAGAAGCACTGAAGCTTTCTTT
TRBJ1-2 TRBD1 few TRBV6-5 CASSPRTGTDGYTF TGTGCCAGCAGTCCCCGAACCGGGACAGATGGCTACACCTTC
TRBJ2-3 . . TRBV7-3 CASSLGQSGGDTQYF TGTGCCAGCAGCTTAGGGCAGTCTGGTGGAGATACGCAGTATTTT
TRBJ2-4 . . TRBV27 CASSLLANGAKNIQYF TGTGCCAGCAGTCTACTAGCTAATGGCGCCAAAAACATTCAGTACTTC
TRBJ2-7 . once TRBV5-1 CASSSRASEQYF TGCGCCAGCAGTTCGAGGGCGAGCGAGCAGTACTTC
TRBJ1-1 . . TRBV7-3 CASAAAGGQDTEAFF TGTGCCAGCGCCGCGGCGGGGGGGCAGGACACTGAAGCTTTCTTT
TRBJ2-1 . . TRBV7-6 CASSVNTGIAYNEQFF TGTGCCAGCAGTGTCAACACAGGGATCGCCTACAATGAGCAGTTCTTC
TRBJ1-5 TRBD1 . TRBV15 CATSRADRGSNQPQHF TGTGCCACCAGCAGAGCGGACAGGGGCAGCAATCAGCCCCAGCATTTT
TRBJ2-3 . . TRBV7-9 CASSPDYLSTDTQYF TGTGCCAGCAGCCCGGACTATCTTAGCACAGATACGCAGTATTTT
TRBJ2-5 . . TRBV7-9 CASTPTGTARETQYF TGTGCCAGCACCCCCACCGGGACTGCCCGAGAGACCCAGTACTTC
TRBJ2-1 TRBD2 once TRBV7-9 CASTSGGQNYNEQFF TGTGCCAGCACTAGCGGGGGGCAAAACTACAATGAGCAGTTCTTC
TRBJ2-7 . . TRBV6-5 CASSYSVSGYEQYF TGTGCCAGCAGTTACTCGGTTAGCGGATACGAGCAGTACTTC
TRBJ1-1 . once TRBV2 CASSVRRDTEAFF TGTGCCAGCAGTGTCCGTAGGGACACTGAAGCTTTCTTT
TRBJ1-1 . . TRBV5-1 CASRRAGDMNTEAFF TGCGCCAGCAGGAGAGCGGGAGACATGAACACTGAAGCTTTCTTT
TRBJ2-7 . . TRBV11-2 CASSLYTYEQYF TGTGCCAGCAGCTTATACACCTACGAGCAGTACTTC
TRBJ1-6 TRBD1 once TRBV5-1 CASSLRGGGSSPLHF TGCGCCAGCAGCTTGAGAGGGGGCGGGAGTTCACCCCTCCACTTT
TRBJ1-1 . . TRBV6-5 CASSYSEEAFF TGTGCCAGCAGTTACTCGGAGGAAGCTTTCTTT
TRBJ2-7 . . TRBV9 CASTTGGPQQYF TGTGCCAGTACCACCGGAGGGCCTCAGCAGTACTTC